This TCR beta chain derives from a study of T cell repertoires in ileal Crohn's disease. Study-wide background: Operated complications were stricturing disease (approximately 61%) and penetrating disease (about 39%). Whole-study results and caveats: All patients with clonality above 26.8% had endoscopic recurrence. Clonal expansions were more frequent in active smokers than non-smokers at surgery.

Per sample, approximately 550 nanograms of biopsy DNA were TCRB immunosequenced. The data were produced by immunoSEQ multiplex PCR, yet TCRdb's version contains in-frame clones alone and is incomplete. The sample contains thousands of clones, 60% to 80% of which appear only once. Looked up from germline, CDR1 is SEHNR and CDR2 is FQNEAQ (reference sequence). The CDR3 adds up to 12 amino acids, both ends counted. As for this clone: As yet, its antigen is unknown. This CDR3 is missing its conserved last phenylalanine or tryptophan, likely due to a read error. It is unclear where the CDR3 begins or ends on the DNA, so no DNA is shown, and the CDR3 is as TCRdb lists it.

The chain employs TRBV7-9 and TRBJ1-2; the table's D call of TRBD1 was not tested on the DNA. This TCR derives from an adult with Crohn's disease. Sequencing was done on a sample of ileal tissue. The CDR3: CASSSPQNQIWL.